This note documents a single T cell receptor beta chain sequence. The DNA is left out, because the CDR3 cannot be placed on it with certainty; the CDR3 is given as TCRdb lists it. Germline CDR1 reads SGHRS; CDR2 reads YFSETQ. With termini counted, the CDR3 has 17 amino acids. The entry originates in a study of T cell responses to AZD1222 COVID-19 vaccine. Libraries were prepared by immunoSEQ multiplex PCR; TCRdb keeps only in-frame clonotypes and omits some of them. The sample shows 54,000 or so clones, 60% to 80% of them seen only once. This sequence joins TRBV5-1 and TRBJ1-3. Sequencing was performed on peripheral blood, taken 28 days after the second AZD1222 dose. The clonotype comes from an adult who received the AZD1222 COVID-19 vaccine. Here the CDR3 reads CASSFGSGTGSGNTIYF.